The clone carrying this T cell receptor beta chain was picked up a small number of times. Its antigen is still unknown. The sample originates from a study of vaccination and CD4 T cells after COVID-19. Study context: The stimulus for the cells was overlapping spike peptides derived from SARS-CoV-2, HCoV-NL63, HCoV-OC43 and HCoV-229E.

CDR3 length equals 16 residues. J was trimmed by 0 bases and V by 4 bases; bases with no gene match: 6. The germline CDR1 and CDR2 sequences are SGHTA and FQGNSA. As to treatment: roughly nine-day PBMC culture with coronavirus spike peptide pools or control peptides (ViraFEST assay). Gathering of the CD4+ T cells, from the unexposed donor, took place before the COVID-19 pandemic (2011-2018). Unexposed donors' CD4+ T cells were tested against SARS-CoV-2 S/N and four cold-coronavirus spikes when cell numbers allowed. Sequenced with the Oncomine TCR Beta short-read assay was DNA taken from cultured CD4+ T cells. After culture, CD4+ T cells served as the source for genomic DNA extraction. In TCRdb, the PCR reads were re-called with MiXCR into one record per CDR3 protein. The table records about 1,800 distinct CDR3 sequences, about three fifths of them present only once.

Sample: CD4+ T cells from blood, cultured in vitro. V usage is TRBV7-2 and J usage is TRBJ2-3; 8 bases are a match to TRBD1. The origin of this receptor is a human donor in good health. This CDR3 reads CASSSTGGTSTDTQYF. In DNA, the CDR3 is TGTGCCAGCAGCTCCACAGGGGGGACTAGCACAGATACGCAGTATTTT.